The text below deals with one TCR beta chain. This CDR3 contains 15 residues. Original processing notes: For nucleated cells, counts were estimated from reference gene primer amplification. The method was immunoSEQ multiplex PCR; TCRdb's version includes in-frame clones alone and lacks a portion of them. Clone size and the V and J calls come from that table; the DNA yielded D and trimming. The data hold roughly 700,000 clones, with 90% observed a single time. The sample belongs to a study of blood T cell repertoires in COVID-19. Study summary: Italy, Spain and the United States were the sources of the convalescent and acute COVID-19 samples. PBMCs, B-cell-depleted T cells, or T cells provided the cDNA or gDNA that made up the material.

The V and J genes are TRBV21-1 and TRBJ1-4; the table names TRBD1, a call not compared with the DNA. TRBV21-1 is a known pseudogene. The sequencing input was peripheral blood. This sequence originates from a woman aged 18-29 years with acute or convalescent COVID-19. In DNA form, the CDR3 reads TGTGCCAGCAGCAAAGGAGGGGGTCCTCTGATTAAACTGTTTTTT. Translated: CASSKGGGPLIKLFF.